This passage covers 22 T cell receptor beta chains from one sample sequenced in a study of cytomegalovirus exposure and HLA in healthy donors. Primers: 60 Vbeta forward and 13 Jbeta reverse. Clones were sequenced by immunoSEQ multiplex PCR, and TCRdb holds only the in-frame ones, with some missing. The repertoire consists of approximately 290,000 clones, with 80% occurring once and the leading ten covering around 0.33%. The sequencing input was PBMCs. These receptor sequences come from a girl aged 2 to 10 in good health and CMV-seronegative.

The chain is built from TRBV6-4 and TRBJ2-6, with 14 nucleotides matching TRBD2. Germline values: CDR1 MRHNA, CDR2 SNTAGT. CDR3 length: 19 amino acids. V trimming: 4 bases; J trimming: 3 bases; junction bases outside the gene matches: 8. CDR3 DNA: TGTGCCAGCAGTGTACCCGGGACTAGCGGGAGAGGTGGGGCCAACGTCCTGACTTTC. This translates into CASSVPGTSGRGGANVLTF.

The V call is TRBV6-5, the J call TRBJ2-1; D is uncertain. CDR3 size: 14 residues. V dropped 10 bases and J dropped 0 bases, with 13 bases sitting between them. Germline CDR1 is MNHEY and CDR2 is SVGAGI. CDR3 sequence (DNA): TGTGCCACCCGTGGCTTCAGCTCCTACAATGAGCAGTTCTTC. This gives the protein CATRGFSSYNEQFF.

Here the CDR3 reads CASSINSGANVLTF. Here the CDR3 DNA reads TGTGCCAGTAGTATTAACTCTGGGGCCAACGTCCTGACTTTC. The chain combines TRBV19 with TRBJ2-6; D ambiguous. The germline V gene has CDR1 LNHDA and CDR2 SQIVND (reference sequence). This CDR3 has 14 residues. V was shortened by 3 bases and J by 0 bases, with 3 bases between the two germline ends.

The chain combines TRBV4-1 with TRBJ1-2; tentatively, D is TRBD1 (5 bases). Trimming took off 1 base at V and 7 bases at J, with 25 bases between the two ends. The CDR3 totals 18 residues. Germline V CDR1 and CDR2: MGHRA, YSYEKL. The CDR3 sequence: CASSQGLRGSHPQRGYTF. The CDR3 DNA is TGCGCCAGCAGCCAAGGGCTTAGGGGCAGCCACCCGCAGCGTGGCTACACCTTC.

This clone was found once. The genes are TRBV7-9 and TRBJ2-7; a possible D gene is TRBD1 (5 bases). The CDR3 is 13 amino acids. The V end was cut by 4 bases, the J end by 2 bases, with 9 bases between. Germline V gene data show CDR1 as SEHNR and CDR2 as FQNEAQ (reference sequence). This CDR3 reads CASSSTVPYEQYF. Written as DNA, the CDR3 is TGTGCCAGCAGCTCGACAGTCCCCTACGAGCAGTACTTC.

This clone showed up just once. This CDR3 reads CASSSGSYEQYF. The CDR3 bases are TGCGCCAGCAGTAGCGGTTCCTACGAGCAGTACTTC. V is TRBV10-1 and J is TRBJ2-7; TRBD2 might be the D (5 bases). Germline CDR1 and CDR2: WNHNN and SYGVQD (reference sequence). This CDR3 is built from 12 residues. Trimming left V 5 bases short and J 1 base short, with 6 bases between.

V usage is TRBV4-2 and J usage is TRBJ1-1; the match to TRBD1 covers 11 bases. CDR1 and CDR2 from the germline V gene are LGHNA and YNFKEQ. The CDR3 has 15 residues. V gave up 3 bases and J gave up 3 bases; unmatched junction bases: 3. CDR3 bases: TGTGCCAGCAGCCACGGGGACAGGGGGGACACTGAAGCTTTCTTT. Its protein product is CASSHGDRGDTEAFF.

This chain uses TRBV5-1 with TRBJ1-4; 7 bases line up with TRBD1. The CDR3 is made up of 16 amino acids. Germline-derived CDR1 and CDR2 are SGHRS and YFSETQ. V was clipped by 4 bases and J by 0 bases; unmatched bases: 6. The CDR3 sequence: CASSRTGLATNEKLFF. Here the CDR3 DNA reads TGCGCCAGCAGCCGGACAGGACTCGCAACTAATGAAAAACTGTTTTTT.

The rearrangement joins TRBV21-1 to TRBJ1-5; the table's D call of TRBD1 was not tested on the DNA. TRBV21-1 constitutes a pseudogene. CDR3 length: 19 residues. The CDR3: CASSKAPDRGRDSNQPQHF. DNA of the CDR3: TGTGCCAGCAGCAAAGCCCCGGACAGGGGGCGAGATAGCAATCAGCCCCAGCATTTT.

This rearrangement joins TRBV27 to TRBJ2-2, with D possibly TRBD1 on 6 matching bases. V shed 6 bases and J shed 5 bases, with 16 bases lying between them. Germline CDR1 is MNHEY and CDR2 is SMNVEV (reference sequence). This CDR3 is built from 15 residues. Written as DNA, the CDR3 is TGTGCCAGCAGGAGACAGGCCATGAGGACCGGGGAGCTGTTTTTT. It encodes CASRRQAMRTGELFF.

This chain connects TRBV6-1 to TRBJ2-7; 9 positions agree with TRBD1. V shed 10 bases, J shed 13 bases, and the junction held 17 bases outside the gene matches. CDR1 is MNHNS, CDR2 SASEGT, per germline. The CDR3 is 13 residues long. CDR3 sequence reads: CATLRDRAFWTYF. CDR3 nucleotide sequence: TGTGCCACGCTCCGGGACAGGGCATTTTGGACTTACTTC.

V is TRBV19 and J is TRBJ2-3; D is possibly TRBD1 (6 bases). V gave up 6 bases and J gave up 3 bases, with 19 bases separating them. Per germline, CDR1 LNHDA and CDR2 SQIVND (reference sequence). CDR3 length equals 16 residues. In DNA form, the CDR3 reads TGTGCCAGTAGCCAGCCCAGGGGTTGGTTAACAGATACGCAGTATTTT. Its protein is CASSQPRGWLTDTQYF.

This sequence joins TRBV19 and TRBJ1-2, with D unresolved. V dropped 5 bases and J dropped 1 base, with 8 bases sitting between them. The CDR3 is made up of 13 amino acids. CDR1 LNHDA and CDR2 SQIVND come from the germline V gene (reference sequence). CDR3 nucleotides: TGTGCCAGTAGTTCCGGGTTTAACTATGGCTACACCTTC. Translated: CASSSGFNYGYTF.

The chain is built from TRBV7-9 and TRBJ1-1; tentatively, D is TRBD1 (6 bases). V was trimmed by 3 bases and J by 4 bases, leaving 9 bases between them. Per germline, CDR1 SEHNR and CDR2 FQNEAQ (reference sequence). The CDR3 is 13 residues long. The CDR3 region has the DNA TGTGCCAGCAGCTTTGAAGGGGGCACTGAAGCTTTCTTT. This sequence encodes CASSFEGGTEAFF.

This clone was seen only a few times. V usage is TRBV6-4 and J usage is TRBJ2-6; 10 bases are a match to TRBD1. Germline V gives CDR1 MRHNA, CDR2 SNTAGT. The CDR3 loop spans 17 amino acids. V lost 6 bases, J lost 0 bases, and 5 bases stayed unmatched. CDR3 residues: CASSSGTGVSGANVLTF. The DNA of the CDR3 is TGTGCCAGCAGCTCCGGGACAGGGGTCTCTGGGGCCAACGTCCTGACTTTC.

The V and J genes are TRBV4-2 and TRBJ2-1; D is unclear. Germline V CDR1 and CDR2: LGHNA, YNFKEQ. This CDR3 comprises 16 residues. V was trimmed by 0 bases and J by 1 base, leaving 10 bases between them. The CDR3 DNA reads TGTGCCAGCAGCCAAGACGCGGCCCGATCCTACAATGAGCAGTTCTTC. The encoded protein is CASSQDAARSYNEQFF.

Only one count was recorded for this clone. This sequence joins TRBV19 and TRBJ1-5; D not certain. The V end lost 7 bases, the J end lost 0 bases, and 19 bases lay between the germline ends. The CDR3 is 17 amino acids. CDR1 and CDR2 (germline): LNHDA, SQIVND (reference sequence). CDR3 residues: CASNEAKLSNSNQPQHF. In DNA, the CDR3 is TGTGCCAGTAATGAGGCAAAATTGTCCAATAGCAATCAGCCCCAGCATTTT.

About this clone: Other DNA sequences within the sample encode an identical CDR3. The J gene is TRBJ2-7, the V gene TRBV27; 8 positions agree with TRBD2. Germline V lookup: CDR1 MNHEY, CDR2 SMNVEV (reference sequence). There are 16 residues in the CDR3. With 4 bases clipped from V and 3 bases from J, the junction kept 11 bases outside the gene matches. This CDR3 is CASSWGLMAGGYEQYF. DNA of the CDR3: TGTGCCAGCAGTTGGGGTTTGATGGCGGGAGGCTACGAGCAGTACTTC.

The V call is TRBV29-1, the J call TRBJ1-1, with 9 bases lining up with TRBD1. The V and J ends lost 5 bases and 1 base, in that order; junction bases with no gene match: 2. CDR1 and CDR2 from the germline V gene are SQVTM and ANQGSEA. The CDR3 is made up of 13 amino acids. In DNA, the CDR3 is TGCAGCGTTTGGACAGGGGCGAACACTGAAGCTTTCTTT. Protein product: CSVWTGANTEAFF.

The CDR3 nucleotides are TGTGCCAGCAGTGTCAGGACAGCCGATGGCTACACCTTC. Its translation is CASSVRTADGYTF. The chain joins TRBV2 to TRBJ1-2; a possible D gene is TRBD1 (6 bases). CDR1 SNHLY and CDR2 FYNNEI come from the germline V gene. This CDR3 is built from 13 residues. V gave up 4 bases and J gave up 6 bases, with 12 bases separating them. The complete variable domain, with remaining parts taken from reference TRBV2 and TRBJ1-2, reads EPEVTQTPSHQVTQMGQEVILRCVPISNHLYFYWYRQILGQKVEFLVSFYNNEISEKSEIFDDQFSVERPDGSNFTLKIRSTKLEDSAMYFCASSVRTADGYTFGSGTRLTVV.

This clone was picked up a small number of times. This chain uses TRBV28 with TRBJ1-1; D unresolved. With 7 bases removed from V and 3 bases from J, the gap between germline ends came to 12 bases. Looked up from germline, CDR1 is MDHEN and CDR2 is SYDVKM. CDR3 size: 13 residues. The CDR3 sequence: CASTERPYTEAFF. CDR3 sequence (DNA): TGTGCCAGCACAGAGAGGCCCTACACTGAAGCTTTCTTT.

This clone has more than one count but fewer than ten. The gene calls are TRBV29-1 and TRBJ2-3; TRBD2 aligns across 8 bases. V gave up 5 bases and J gave up 0 bases; unmatched junction bases: 16. Per germline, CDR1 SQVTM and CDR2 ANQGSEA. The CDR3 contains 18 residues. The CDR3: CSVSSVERENWSTDTQYF. For the CDR3, the DNA is TGCAGCGTTTCCTCGGTGGAGCGGGAGAATTGGAGCACAGATACGCAGTATTTT.